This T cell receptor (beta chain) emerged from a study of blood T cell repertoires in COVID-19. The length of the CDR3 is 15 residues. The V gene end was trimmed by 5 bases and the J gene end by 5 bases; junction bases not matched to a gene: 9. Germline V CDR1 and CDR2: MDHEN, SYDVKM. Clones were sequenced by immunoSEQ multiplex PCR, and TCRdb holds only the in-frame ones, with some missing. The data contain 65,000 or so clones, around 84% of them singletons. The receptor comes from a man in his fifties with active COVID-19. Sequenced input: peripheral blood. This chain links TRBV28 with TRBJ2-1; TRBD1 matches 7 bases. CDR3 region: CASSTRQGLHNEQFF. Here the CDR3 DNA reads TGTGCCAGCAGTACCCGACAGGGTTTACACAATGAGCAGTTCTTC.